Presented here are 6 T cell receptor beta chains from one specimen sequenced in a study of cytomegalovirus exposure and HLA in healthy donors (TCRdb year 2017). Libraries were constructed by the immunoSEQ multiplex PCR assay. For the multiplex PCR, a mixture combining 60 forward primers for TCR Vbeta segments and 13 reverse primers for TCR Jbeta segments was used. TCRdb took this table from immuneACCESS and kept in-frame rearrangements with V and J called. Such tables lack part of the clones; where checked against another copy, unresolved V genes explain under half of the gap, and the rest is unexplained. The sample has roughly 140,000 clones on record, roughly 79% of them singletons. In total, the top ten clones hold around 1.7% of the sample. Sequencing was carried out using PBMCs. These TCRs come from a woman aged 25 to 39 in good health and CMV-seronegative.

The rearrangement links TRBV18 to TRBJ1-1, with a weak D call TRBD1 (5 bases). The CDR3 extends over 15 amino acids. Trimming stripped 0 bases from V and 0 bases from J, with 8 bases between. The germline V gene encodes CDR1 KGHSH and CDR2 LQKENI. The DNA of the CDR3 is TGTGCCAGCTCACCACCGAACAGGATGAACACTGAAGCTTTCTTT. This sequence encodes CASSPPNRMNTEAFF.

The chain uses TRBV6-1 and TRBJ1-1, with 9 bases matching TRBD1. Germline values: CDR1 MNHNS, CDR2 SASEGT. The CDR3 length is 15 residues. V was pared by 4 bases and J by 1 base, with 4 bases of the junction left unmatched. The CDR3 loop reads CASSGTGAQNTEAFF. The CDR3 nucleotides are TGTGCCAGCAGTGGGACAGGGGCTCAGAACACTGAAGCTTTCTTT.

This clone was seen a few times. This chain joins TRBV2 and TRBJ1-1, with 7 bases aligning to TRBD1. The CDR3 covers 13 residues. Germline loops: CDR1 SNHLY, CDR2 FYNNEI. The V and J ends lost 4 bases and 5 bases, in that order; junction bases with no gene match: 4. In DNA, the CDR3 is TGTGCCAGCAGTGGGGACAGTTGGACTGAAGCTTTCTTT. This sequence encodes CASSGDSWTEAFF.

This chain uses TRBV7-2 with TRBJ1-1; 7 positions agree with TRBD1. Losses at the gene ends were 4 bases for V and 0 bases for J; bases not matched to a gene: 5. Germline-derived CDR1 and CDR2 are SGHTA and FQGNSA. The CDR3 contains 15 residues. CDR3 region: CASSSSGGLNTEAFF. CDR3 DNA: TGTGCCAGCAGCTCATCAGGGGGTTTGAACACTGAAGCTTTCTTT.

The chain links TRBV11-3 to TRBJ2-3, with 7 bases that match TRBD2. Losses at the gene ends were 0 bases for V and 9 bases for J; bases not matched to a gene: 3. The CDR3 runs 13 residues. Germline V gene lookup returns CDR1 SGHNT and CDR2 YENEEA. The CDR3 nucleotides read TGTGCCAGCAGCTTAGATTTCGGGGGGACGCAGTATTTT. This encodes CASSLDFGGTQYF.

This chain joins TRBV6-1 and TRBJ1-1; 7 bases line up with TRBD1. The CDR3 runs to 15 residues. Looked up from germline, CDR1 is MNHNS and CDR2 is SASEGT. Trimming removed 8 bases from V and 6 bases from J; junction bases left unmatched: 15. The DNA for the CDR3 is TGTGCCAGCCCTCATACGGCAGACAGGGATTCTGAAGCTTTCTTT. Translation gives CASPHTADRDSEAFF.